These T cell receptor beta chains were read from a single sample in a study of T-cell memory formation after mild COVID-19. TCRdb called the 5' RACE reads again in MiXCR, with one record for every CDR3 protein. The repertoire holds 180,000 or so distinct CDR3 sequences, with roughly 11% as singletons. Sequencing was performed on PBMCs or a T cell subset sorted from them (not recorded which). The source of these receptors is a man aged 18 to 29 who had mild COVID-19 (a few samples of this study predate the infection). Cell type and time point are not known. Both conserved end residues are part of each CDR3. The order of the fields is CDR3 protein, CDR3 DNA, D gene, V gene, J gene, CDR3 length, clone size. D genes are given only for firm matches. Rows may omit the clone size; those that give it use once, few, many or a size class.

cdr3_aa: CASSQILDRPYEQYF; cdr3_nt: TGCGCCAGCAGCCAGATTTTGGACAGGCCCTACGAGCAGTACTTC; d_call: TRBD1; v_call: TRBV4-1; j_call: TRBJ2-7; cdr3_length: 15; clone_size: -
cdr3_aa: CASSGFATRNIQYF; cdr3_nt: TGTGCCAGTAGTGGGTTCGCGACAAGAAACATTCAGTACTTC; d_call: -; v_call: TRBV19; j_call: TRBJ2-4; cdr3_length: 14; clone_size: -
cdr3_aa: CSAIGQGGFTYNEQFF; cdr3_nt: TGCAGTGCCATAGGACAGGGAGGGTTTACCTACAATGAGCAGTTCTTC; d_call: -; v_call: TRBV20-1; j_call: TRBJ2-1; cdr3_length: 16; clone_size: many
cdr3_aa: CASSFPTSGTKTQYF; cdr3_nt: TGTGCCAGCAGCTTTCCGACTAGCGGGACGAAGACCCAGTACTTC; d_call: TRBD2; v_call: TRBV7-2; j_call: TRBJ2-5; cdr3_length: 15; clone_size: few
cdr3_aa: CASSSIGGSSYNEQFF; cdr3_nt: TGTGCCAGCAGCTCAATTGGGGGGAGCTCCTACAATGAGCAGTTCTTC; d_call: -; v_call: TRBV11-2; j_call: TRBJ2-1; cdr3_length: 16; clone_size: few
cdr3_aa: CASSPTGDLAKNIQYF; cdr3_nt: TGTGCCAGCAGTCCCACCGGAGACCTAGCCAAAAACATTCAGTACTTC; d_call: -; v_call: TRBV27; j_call: TRBJ2-4; cdr3_length: 16; clone_size: few
cdr3_aa: CASSLDWAETQYF; cdr3_nt: TGTGCCAGCAGCTTGGACTGGGCGGAGACCCAGTACTTC; d_call: -; v_call: TRBV5-4; j_call: TRBJ2-5; cdr3_length: 13; clone_size: few
cdr3_aa: CSALRDRGQSSGNTIYF; cdr3_nt: TGCAGTGCTCTCCGGGACAGGGGCCAGAGCTCTGGAAACACCATATATTTT; d_call: TRBD1; v_call: TRBV20-1; j_call: TRBJ1-3; cdr3_length: 17; clone_size: -
cdr3_aa: CSASTLPHGYTF; cdr3_nt: TGCAGCGCTTCAACCCTGCCCCATGGCTACACCTTC; d_call: -; v_call: TRBV29-1; j_call: TRBJ1-2; cdr3_length: 12; clone_size: few
cdr3_aa: CASSPTSGAQGYTF; cdr3_nt: TGTGCCAGCAGCCCGACTTCAGGGGCACAAGGCTACACCTTC; d_call: -; v_call: TRBV7-9; j_call: TRBJ1-2; cdr3_length: 14; clone_size: few
cdr3_aa: CASTRDSQETQYF; cdr3_nt: TGTGCCAGCACCCGGGACAGCCAAGAGACCCAGTACTTC; d_call: TRBD1; v_call: TRBV6-1; j_call: TRBJ2-5; cdr3_length: 13; clone_size: few
cdr3_aa: CACLTGGGYTF; cdr3_nt: TGTGCCTGCCTAACAGGGGGTGGCTACACCTTC; d_call: TRBD1; v_call: TRBV30; j_call: TRBJ1-2; cdr3_length: 11; clone_size: -
cdr3_aa: CASSPLEIFSGNTIYF; cdr3_nt: TGTGCCAGCAGCCCCTTGGAGATATTCTCTGGAAACACCATATATTTT; d_call: -; v_call: TRBV3-1; j_call: TRBJ1-3; cdr3_length: 16; clone_size: few
cdr3_aa: CASSKQGPEQFF; cdr3_nt: TGTGCCAGCAGCAAACAGGGTCCTGAGCAGTTCTTC; d_call: -; v_call: TRBV7-6; j_call: TRBJ2-1; cdr3_length: 12; clone_size: few
cdr3_aa: CASSPMYITDTQYF; cdr3_nt: TGCGCCAGCAGCCCAATGTATATCACAGATACGCAGTATTTT; d_call: -; v_call: TRBV5-1; j_call: TRBJ2-3; cdr3_length: 14; clone_size: -
cdr3_aa: CASSPWSGGYNEQFF; cdr3_nt: TGTGCCAGCAGCCCATGGAGCGGGGGTTACAATGAGCAGTTCTTC; d_call: TRBD2; v_call: TRBV7-2; j_call: TRBJ2-1; cdr3_length: 15; clone_size: many
cdr3_aa: CASSPTGVYGYTF; cdr3_nt: TGTGCCAGCAGCCCGACAGGAGTCTATGGCTACACCTTC; d_call: -; v_call: TRBV5-4; j_call: TRBJ1-2; cdr3_length: 13; clone_size: few